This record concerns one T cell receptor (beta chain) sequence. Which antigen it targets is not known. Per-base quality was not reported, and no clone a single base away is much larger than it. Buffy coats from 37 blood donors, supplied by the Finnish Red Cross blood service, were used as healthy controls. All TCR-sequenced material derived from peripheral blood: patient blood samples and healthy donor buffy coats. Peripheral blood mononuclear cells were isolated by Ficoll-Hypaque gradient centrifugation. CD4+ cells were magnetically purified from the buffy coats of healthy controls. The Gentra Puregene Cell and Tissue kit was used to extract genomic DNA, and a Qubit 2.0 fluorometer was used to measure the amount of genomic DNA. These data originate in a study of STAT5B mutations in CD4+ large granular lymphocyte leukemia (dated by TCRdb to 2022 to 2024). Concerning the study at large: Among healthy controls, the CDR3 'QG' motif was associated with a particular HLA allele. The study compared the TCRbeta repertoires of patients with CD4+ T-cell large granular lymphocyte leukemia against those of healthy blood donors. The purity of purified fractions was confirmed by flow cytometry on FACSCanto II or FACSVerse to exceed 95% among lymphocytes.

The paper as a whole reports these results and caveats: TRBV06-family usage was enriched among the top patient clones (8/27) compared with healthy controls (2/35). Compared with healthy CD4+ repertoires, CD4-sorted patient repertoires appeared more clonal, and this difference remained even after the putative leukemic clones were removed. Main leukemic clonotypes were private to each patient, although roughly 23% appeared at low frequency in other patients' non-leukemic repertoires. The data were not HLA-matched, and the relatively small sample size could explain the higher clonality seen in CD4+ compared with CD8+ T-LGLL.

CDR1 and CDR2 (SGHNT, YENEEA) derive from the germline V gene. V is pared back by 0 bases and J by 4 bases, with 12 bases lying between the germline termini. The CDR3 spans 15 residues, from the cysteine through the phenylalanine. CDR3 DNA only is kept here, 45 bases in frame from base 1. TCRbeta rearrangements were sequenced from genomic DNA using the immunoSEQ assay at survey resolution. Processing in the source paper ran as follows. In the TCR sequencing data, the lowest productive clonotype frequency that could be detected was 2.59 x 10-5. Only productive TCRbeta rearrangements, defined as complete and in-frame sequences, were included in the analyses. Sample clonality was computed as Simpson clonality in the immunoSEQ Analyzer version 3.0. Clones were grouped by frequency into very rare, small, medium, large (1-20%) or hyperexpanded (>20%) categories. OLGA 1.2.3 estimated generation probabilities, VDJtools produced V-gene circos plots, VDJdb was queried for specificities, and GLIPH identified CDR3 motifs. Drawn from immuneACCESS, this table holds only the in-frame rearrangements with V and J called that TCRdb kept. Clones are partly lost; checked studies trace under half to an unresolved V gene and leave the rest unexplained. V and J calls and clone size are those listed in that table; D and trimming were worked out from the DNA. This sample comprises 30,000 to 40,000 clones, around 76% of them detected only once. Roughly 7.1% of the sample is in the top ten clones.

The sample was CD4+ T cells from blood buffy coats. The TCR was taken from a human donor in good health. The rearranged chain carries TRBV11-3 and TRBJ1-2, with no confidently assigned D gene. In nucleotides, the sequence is TGTGCCAGCAGCTTAGATAAGGGCCTGGGCTATGGCTACACCTTC. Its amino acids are CASSLDKGLGYGYTF.